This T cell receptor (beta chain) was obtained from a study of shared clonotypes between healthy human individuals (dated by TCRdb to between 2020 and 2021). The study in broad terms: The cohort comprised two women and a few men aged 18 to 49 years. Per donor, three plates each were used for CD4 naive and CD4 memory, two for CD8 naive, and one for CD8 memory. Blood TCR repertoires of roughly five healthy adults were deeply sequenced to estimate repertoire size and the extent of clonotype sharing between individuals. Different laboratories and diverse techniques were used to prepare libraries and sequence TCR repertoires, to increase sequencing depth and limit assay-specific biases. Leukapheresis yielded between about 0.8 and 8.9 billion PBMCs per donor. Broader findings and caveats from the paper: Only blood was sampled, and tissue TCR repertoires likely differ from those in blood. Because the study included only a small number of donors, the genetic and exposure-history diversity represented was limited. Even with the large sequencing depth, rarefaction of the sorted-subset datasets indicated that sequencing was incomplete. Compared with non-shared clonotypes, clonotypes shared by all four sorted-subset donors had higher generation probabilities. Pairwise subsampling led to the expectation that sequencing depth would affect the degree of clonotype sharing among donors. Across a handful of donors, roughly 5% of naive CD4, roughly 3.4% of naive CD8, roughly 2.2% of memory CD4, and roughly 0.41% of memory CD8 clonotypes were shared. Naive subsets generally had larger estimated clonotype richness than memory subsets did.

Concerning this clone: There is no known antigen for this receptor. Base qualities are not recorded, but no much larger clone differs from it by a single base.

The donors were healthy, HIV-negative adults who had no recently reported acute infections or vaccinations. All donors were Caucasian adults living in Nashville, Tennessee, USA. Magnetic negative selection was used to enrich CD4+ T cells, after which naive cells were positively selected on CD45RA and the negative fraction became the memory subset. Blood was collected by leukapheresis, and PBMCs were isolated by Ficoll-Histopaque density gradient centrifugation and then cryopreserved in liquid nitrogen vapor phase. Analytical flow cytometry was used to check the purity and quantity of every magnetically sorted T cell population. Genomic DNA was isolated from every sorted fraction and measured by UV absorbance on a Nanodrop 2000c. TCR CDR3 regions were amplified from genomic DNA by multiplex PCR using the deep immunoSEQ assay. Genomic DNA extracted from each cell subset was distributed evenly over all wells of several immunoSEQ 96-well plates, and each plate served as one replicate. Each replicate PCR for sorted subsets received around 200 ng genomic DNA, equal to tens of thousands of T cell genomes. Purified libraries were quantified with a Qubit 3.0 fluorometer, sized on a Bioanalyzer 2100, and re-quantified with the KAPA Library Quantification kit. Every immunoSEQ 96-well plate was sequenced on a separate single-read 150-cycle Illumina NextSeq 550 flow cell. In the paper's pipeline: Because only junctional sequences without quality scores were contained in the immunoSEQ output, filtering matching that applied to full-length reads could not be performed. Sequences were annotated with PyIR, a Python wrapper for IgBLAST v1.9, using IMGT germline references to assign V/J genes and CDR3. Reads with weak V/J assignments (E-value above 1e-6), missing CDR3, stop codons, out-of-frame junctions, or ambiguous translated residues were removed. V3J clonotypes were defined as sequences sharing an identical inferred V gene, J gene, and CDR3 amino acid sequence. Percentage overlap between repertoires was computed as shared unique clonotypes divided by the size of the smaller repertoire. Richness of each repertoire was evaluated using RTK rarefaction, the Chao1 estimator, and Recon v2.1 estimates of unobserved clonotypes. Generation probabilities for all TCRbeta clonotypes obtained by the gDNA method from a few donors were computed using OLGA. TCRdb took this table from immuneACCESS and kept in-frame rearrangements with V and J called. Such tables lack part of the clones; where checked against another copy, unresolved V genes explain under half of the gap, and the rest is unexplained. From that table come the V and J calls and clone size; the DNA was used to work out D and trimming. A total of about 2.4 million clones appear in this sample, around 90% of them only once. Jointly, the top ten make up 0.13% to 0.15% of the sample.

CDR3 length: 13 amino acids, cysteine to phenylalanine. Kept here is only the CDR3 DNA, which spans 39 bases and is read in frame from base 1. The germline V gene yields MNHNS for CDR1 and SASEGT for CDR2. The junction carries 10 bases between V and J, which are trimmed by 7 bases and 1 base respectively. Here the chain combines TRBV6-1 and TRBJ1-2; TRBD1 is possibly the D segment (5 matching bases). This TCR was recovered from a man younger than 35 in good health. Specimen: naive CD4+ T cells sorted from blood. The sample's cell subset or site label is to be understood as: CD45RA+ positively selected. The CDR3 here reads CASKLDSNYGYTF. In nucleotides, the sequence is TGTGCCAGCAAACTTGACAGTAACTATGGCTACACCTTC.